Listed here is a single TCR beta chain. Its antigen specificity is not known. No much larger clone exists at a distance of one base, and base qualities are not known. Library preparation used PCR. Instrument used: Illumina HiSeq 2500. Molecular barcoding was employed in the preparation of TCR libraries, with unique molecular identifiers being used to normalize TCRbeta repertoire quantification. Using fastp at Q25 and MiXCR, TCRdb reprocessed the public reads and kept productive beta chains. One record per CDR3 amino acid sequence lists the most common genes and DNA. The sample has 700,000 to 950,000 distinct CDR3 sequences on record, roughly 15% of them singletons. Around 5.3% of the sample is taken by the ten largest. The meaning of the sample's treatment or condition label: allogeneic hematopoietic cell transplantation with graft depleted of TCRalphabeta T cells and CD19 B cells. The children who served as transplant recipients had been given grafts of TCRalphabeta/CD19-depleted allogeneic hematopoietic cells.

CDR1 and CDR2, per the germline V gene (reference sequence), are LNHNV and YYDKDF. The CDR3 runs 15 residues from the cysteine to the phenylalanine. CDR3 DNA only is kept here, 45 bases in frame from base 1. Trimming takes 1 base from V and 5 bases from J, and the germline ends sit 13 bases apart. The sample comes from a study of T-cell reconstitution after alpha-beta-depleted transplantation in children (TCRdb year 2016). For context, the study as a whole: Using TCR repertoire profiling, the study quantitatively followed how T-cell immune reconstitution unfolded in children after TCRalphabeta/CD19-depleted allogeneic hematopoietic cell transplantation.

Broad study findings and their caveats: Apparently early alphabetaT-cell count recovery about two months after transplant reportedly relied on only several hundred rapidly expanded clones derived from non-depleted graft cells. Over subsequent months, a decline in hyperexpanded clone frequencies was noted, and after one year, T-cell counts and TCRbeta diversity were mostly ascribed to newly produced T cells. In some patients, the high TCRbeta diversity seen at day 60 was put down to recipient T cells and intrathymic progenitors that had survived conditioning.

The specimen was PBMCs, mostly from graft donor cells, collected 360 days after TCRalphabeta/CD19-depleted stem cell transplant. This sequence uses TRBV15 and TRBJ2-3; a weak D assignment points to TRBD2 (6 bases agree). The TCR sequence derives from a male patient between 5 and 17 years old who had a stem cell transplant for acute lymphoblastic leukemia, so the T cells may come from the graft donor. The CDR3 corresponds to CATSRGYTGLDTQYF. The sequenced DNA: TGTGCCACCAGCAGAGGTTACACGGGACTAGATACGCAGTATTTT.